Sequencing of this T cell receptor (beta chain) was carried out in a study of cytomegalovirus exposure and HLA in healthy donors listed by TCRdb under 2017. Concerning the study at large: In an earlier analysis of 450 to 750 of the donors, approximately 260 Gb of sequence data and 90 million to 120 million unique TCR beta sequences from about 179 million T cells were reported. Genome-wide SNP genotypes for about three fifths of the roughly 670 donors were used in a later genetic analysis, which treated that subset as a discovery cohort. Class I and class II HLA loci were covered by the typing at four-digit resolution. Among 350 to 400 genotyped donors of the cohort, an average of about 240,000 unique TCR beta nucleotide sequences were sequenced per donor, about a sixth of them non-productive. Rather than using new phenotypic data, the later analysis identified candidate immune exposures from TCR beta sequences and from how often those sequences occurred across donors. Donor age, sex, ethnicity and CMV serostatus were compiled together with the repertoire data. Along with the roughly 670-subject first cohort, a separate validation cohort of over a hundred different subjects was used. To study patterns of TCR occurrence, a later analysis re-analyzed previously published TCR beta repertoires from several hundred donors and added high-resolution HLA genotyping. To decide whether each TCR beta V gene segment behaved as functional or pseudogenic, an earlier analysis of 587 of the donors relied on high-throughput TCR beta sequencing. The genetic ancestry cluster associated with self-reported Caucasian donors included 65% to 90% of the roughly 400 genotyped donors. Roughly 300 gigabases of sequencing data and tens of millions of unique TCR sequences were included in an early release covering about 700 HLA-typed donors. The aim of the study was to test whether cataloging public T cell receptors could identify signatures of past pathogen exposure. The number of typed donors differed by locus: roughly 629-640 for A, B, C, DRB1 and DQB1; 500 to 550 for DQA1; approximately 610 for DPA1; and roughly 490 for DPB1. Using immunosequencing, the study profiled T cell repertoires from 550 to 750 subjects and related those repertoires to cytomegalovirus serostatus. Roughly five DR-DQ haplotypes were handled as single units for association and clustering, since linkage in the cohort was strong. To predict cytomegalovirus infection status, the study brought together high-throughput TCR immunosequencing, statistical association of individual TCRs with disease status, and machine learning. Every repertoire in the discovery cohort had been generated on one and the same sequencing platform. Overall results and qualifications from the work: The authors suggested that the approach could potentially be extended to other disease states and immunological phenotypes. Only TCR beta chains were sequenced in this cohort, and the absence of alpha or paired-chain data limited detectable features. An association between a missense DCLRE1C variant and V-gene and J-gene trimming of TCR beta chains was found in a later genetic analysis and replicated in an independent cohort. Because some donors lacked HLA typing at each locus, the association tests relied only on the typed subset. Compared with the roughly 670-donor mean, donors in an Asian-associated ancestry cluster had fewer N-insertions in productive TCRs, according to a later genetic analysis. A further reported finding was that TCR beta sequences accurately predicted the HLA-A and HLA-B alleles for most subjects in the first cohort. Because counts were too low, some 17 rarely observed V segments, including chromosome 9 orphons, were left out of the earlier analysis of approximately 580 of the donors. Some IMGT-functional V segments, including TRBV6-2 and TRBV6-3, could not be told apart with the 87-base-pair reads, so those segments were excluded. The only immune exposure information available for the cohort was CMV serostatus. A later analysis found that most CMV-associated TCR beta chains appeared HLA-restricted, with HLA associations seemingly driven largely by CMV exposure. The sequencing pipeline was judged likely to have produced a cluster of highly shared sequence variants as a technical artifact. Most TCR sequences were seen in very few donors, while some public TCRs were found in many individuals. In a later analysis, TCR association rates were found to vary across HLA loci, with the most associated TCRs seen for DRB1 alleles and the fewest for HLA-C alleles. An earlier analysis of approximately 500 of the donors showed that most TCR beta V segments appeared in productive rearrangements either about 87% or about 30% of the time, which broadly matched IMGT annotations. Correlated functional status among segregating V segments might be attributable to linkage disequilibrium, but an unknown experimental factor could not be ruled out. Specific HLA alleles were associated with around 18,000 TCR beta sequences at a false discovery rate of 0.05 in a later analysis. The classifier was reported to diagnose cytomegalovirus status with high specificity and sensitivity in both the original cohort and the validation cohort. When HLA alleles, especially DR and DQ, strongly co-occurred, attributing TCR associations to individual alleles was difficult. In vitro tests confirmed that a few of the cytomegalovirus-associated TCR beta chains recognize cytomegalovirus antigens. In a later analysis, HLA-associated TCR beta chains showed more clonal expansion and lower generation probabilities than non-associated chains that were equally common. The presence/absence analyses assumed that sequencing depth was roughly uniform across donors, and that assumption may not be true. Several of the top co-occurrence clusters appeared to be linked to parvovirus B19, influenza, CMV and Epstein-Barr virus, according to a later analysis. The study listed 150 to 200 TCR beta chains as associated with cytomegalovirus.

Note on this clone: What this receptor recognizes is not known. No quality values exist for individual bases; no much larger clone is one base distant.

Library prep was done by the immunoSEQ multiplex PCR assay. The multiplex PCR relied on a mix of 60 forward primers for TCR Vbeta segments and 13 reverse primers for TCR Jbeta segments. The CDR3 region of rearranged TCR beta genes was amplified from genomic DNA by a multiplex PCR assay. On the Illumina HiSeq System, the amplified TCR beta libraries were sequenced as 87-base-pair reads. Per the source publication's procedure: In a later analysis, tens of millions of unique TCR beta chains were counted across the roughly 670 repertoires, and approximately 11 million of these chains were shared by at least two donors. A nearest-neighbor algorithm error-corrected the raw reads and collapsed the reads into unique sequences, merging closely related sequences to remove PCR and sequencing errors. To assign V, D and J gene segments, CDR3 sequences were aligned to IMGT reference sequences. For a sequence to be retained, a match of at least six nucleotides to both a V gene segment and a J gene segment was required. Rearrangements were classified as productive when the CDR3 lacked stop codons and remained in frame with V and J, and all other rearrangements were classified as non-productive. CDR3 was defined according to IMGT convention as the region running from the second conserved V-encoded cysteine to the conserved J-encoded phenylalanine. The earlier analysis of 450 to 750 of the donors excluded any sequence lacking an unambiguous match to a single V gene segment. In an earlier analysis of around 590 of the donors, a V segment was called functional when productive rearrangements were above 56.7%, and segregating when the standard deviation between donors exceeded 5%. A statistical classification framework was built to diagnose cytomegalovirus status from the catalog of TCR beta chain sequences. A later analysis assigned V and J genes by comparing TCR nucleotide sequences with IMGT/GENE-DB human TR gene sequences. In a later analysis, CDR3 sequences and most-parsimonious VDJ recombination scenarios were assigned using the TCRdist pipeline. In a later analysis, every TCR beta chain was defined by the combination of its CDR3 amino acid sequence and its V-gene family, and reads without a unique V-gene family were dropped. To address suspected cross-contamination and a sequencing artifact, a later analysis removed some 620 highly shared, low-generation-probability nucleotide sequences. In a later analysis, a clonal expansion index was calculated for each public chain from normalized within-repertoire ranks of inferred template counts. Generation probabilities in a later analysis came from a VDJ recombination model fitted to out-of-frame rearrangements, and those results were checked against IGoR. A later analysis scored TCR-TCR, TCR-HLA and TCR-CMV co-occurrence with hypergeometric tests, applying a repertoire-size bias correction to TCR pairs. A later analysis estimated false discovery rates by permuting HLA or CMV assignments 20 times. In a later analysis, co-occurring TCRs were grouped using DBSCAN, and TCRdist sequence similarity was added for clustering within HLA-allele-positive subsets. Co-occurrence clustering excluded repertoires with fewer than 30,000 or more than 120,000 public chains, plus five with anomalous nucleotide sharing. This is the immuneACCESS table as TCRdb keeps it, with only in-frame sequences that have V and J called. A part of the clones is gone; compared with another copy, unresolved V genes explain less than half, and the rest is unexplained. V, J and clone size are those of that table, while D and trimming were read from the DNA. Across this sample there are roughly 120,000 clones, with approximately 70% seen only once. Of the sample, just over 8.5% is held by the ten largest clones.

The cohort was made up of 666 healthy bone marrow donors. Cohort members were all nominally healthy when sampled, although unrecorded immune exposures were likely present. The donor was CMV seropositive and was included in the group of 290 or so seropositive cohort members. A peripheral blood sample was collected from each donor, and TCR beta sequencing was performed on peripheral blood mononuclear cells. Genomic DNA was extracted from the blood cell samples with the Qiagen DNeasy Blood Extraction Kit. Here V drops 3 bases and J drops 11 bases, and the junction holds 3 bases not matched to any gene. The germline V gene gives CDR1 as MDHEN and CDR2 as SYDVKM. The CDR3 runs 11 amino acids, cysteine and phenylalanine included. The entry retains the CDR3 DNA only, 33 bases that are in frame from base 1.

Sequenced input: PBMCs. The chain uses TRBV28 and TRBJ2-5; 7 nucleotides in the junction match TRBD2. This TCR came from a young man in good health and CMV-seropositive. In nucleotide form, the sequence is TGTGCCAGCAGTTTGCACGGGGGGCAGTACTTC. Its translation is CASSLHGGQYF.